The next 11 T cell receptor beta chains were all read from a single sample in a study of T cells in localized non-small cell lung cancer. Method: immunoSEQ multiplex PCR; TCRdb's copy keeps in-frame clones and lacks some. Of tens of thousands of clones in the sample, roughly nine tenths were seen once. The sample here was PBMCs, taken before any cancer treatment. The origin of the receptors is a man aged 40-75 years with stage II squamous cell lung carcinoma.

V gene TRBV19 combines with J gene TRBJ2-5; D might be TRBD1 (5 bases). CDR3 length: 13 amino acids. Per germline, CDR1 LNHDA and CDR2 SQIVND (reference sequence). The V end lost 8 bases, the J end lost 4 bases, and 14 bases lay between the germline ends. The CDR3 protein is CASRLAGRETQYF. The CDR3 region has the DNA TGTGCCAGTCGTCTCGCAGGGCGAGAGACCCAGTACTTC.

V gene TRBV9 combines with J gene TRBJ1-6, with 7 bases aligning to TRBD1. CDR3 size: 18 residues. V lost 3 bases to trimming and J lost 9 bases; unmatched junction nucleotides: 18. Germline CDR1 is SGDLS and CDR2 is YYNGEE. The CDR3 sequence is CASSASGSTGAVSSPLHF. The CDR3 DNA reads TGTGCCAGCAGCGCCAGCGGTTCTACAGGGGCCGTAAGTTCACCCCTCCACTTT.

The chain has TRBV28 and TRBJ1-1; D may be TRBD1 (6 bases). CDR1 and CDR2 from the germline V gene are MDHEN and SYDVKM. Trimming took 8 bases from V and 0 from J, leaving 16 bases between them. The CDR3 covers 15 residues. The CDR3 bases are TGTGCCAGCCTCGCGTCAGGACAGTTGAACACTGAAGCTTTCTTT. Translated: CASLASGQLNTEAFF.

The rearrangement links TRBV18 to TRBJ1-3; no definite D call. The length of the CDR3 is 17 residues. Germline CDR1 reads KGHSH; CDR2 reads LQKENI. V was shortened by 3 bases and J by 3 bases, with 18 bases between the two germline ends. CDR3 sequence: CASSPDSPFVFGNTIYF. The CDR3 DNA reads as TGTGCCAGCTCACCCGATTCACCGTTTGTCTTTGGAAACACCATATATTTT.

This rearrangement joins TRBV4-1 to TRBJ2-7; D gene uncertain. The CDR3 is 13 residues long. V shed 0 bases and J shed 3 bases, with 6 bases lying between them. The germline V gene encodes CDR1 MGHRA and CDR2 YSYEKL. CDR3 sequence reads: CASSQEDGYEQYF. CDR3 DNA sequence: TGCGCCAGCAGCCAAGAGGACGGCTACGAGCAGTACTTC.

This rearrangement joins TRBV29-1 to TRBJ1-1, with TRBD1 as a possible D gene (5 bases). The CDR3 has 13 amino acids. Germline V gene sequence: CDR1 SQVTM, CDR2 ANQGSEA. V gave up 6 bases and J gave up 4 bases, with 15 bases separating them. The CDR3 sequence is CSVQSSGGTEAFF. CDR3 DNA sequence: TGCAGCGTCCAAAGCAGCGGGGGCACTGAAGCTTTCTTT.

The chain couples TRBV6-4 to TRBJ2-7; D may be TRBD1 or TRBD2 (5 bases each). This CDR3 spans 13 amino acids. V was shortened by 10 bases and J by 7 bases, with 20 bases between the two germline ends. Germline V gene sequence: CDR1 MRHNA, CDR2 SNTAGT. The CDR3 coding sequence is TGTGCCATCCCCTCGGGACCCTCTCTTGAGCAGTACTTC. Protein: CAIPSGPSLEQYF.

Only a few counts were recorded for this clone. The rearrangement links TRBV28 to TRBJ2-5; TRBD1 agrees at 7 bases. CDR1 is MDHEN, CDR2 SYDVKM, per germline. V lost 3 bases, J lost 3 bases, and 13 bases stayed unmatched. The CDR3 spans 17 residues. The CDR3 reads CASSFLVRRGPEETQYF. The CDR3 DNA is TGTGCCAGCAGTTTTTTGGTTAGAAGGGGGCCGGAAGAGACCCAGTACTTC. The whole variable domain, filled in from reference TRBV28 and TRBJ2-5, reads DVKVTQSSRYLVKRTGEKVFLECVQDMDHENMFWYRQDPGLGLRLIYFSYDVKMKEKGDIPEGYSVSREKKERFSLILESASTNQTSMYLCASSFLVRRGPEETQYFGPGTRLLVL.

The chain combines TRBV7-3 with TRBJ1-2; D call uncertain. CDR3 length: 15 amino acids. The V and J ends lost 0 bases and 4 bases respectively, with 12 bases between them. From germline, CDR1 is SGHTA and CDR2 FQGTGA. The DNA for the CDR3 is TGTGCCAGCAGCTTAACGGGAACGGCTGGCTATGGCTACACCTTC. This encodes CASSLTGTAGYGYTF.

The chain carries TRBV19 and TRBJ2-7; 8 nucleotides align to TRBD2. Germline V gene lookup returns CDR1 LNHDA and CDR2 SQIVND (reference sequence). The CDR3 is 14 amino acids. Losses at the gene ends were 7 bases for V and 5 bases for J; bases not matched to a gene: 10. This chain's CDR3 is CASTSSGLVDEQYF. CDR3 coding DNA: TGTGCCAGTACCTCTAGCGGGTTGGTCGACGAGCAGTACTTC.

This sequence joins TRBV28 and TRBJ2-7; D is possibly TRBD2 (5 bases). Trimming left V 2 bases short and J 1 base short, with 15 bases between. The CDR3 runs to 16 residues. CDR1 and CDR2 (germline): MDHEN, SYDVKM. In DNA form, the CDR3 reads TGTGCCAGCAGTTTAGTCGGCGGCGGGTCATCCTACGAGCAGTACTTC. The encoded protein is CASSLVGGGSSYEQYF.